The sequence of this T cell receptor beta chain was determined in a study of blood T cell repertoires in COVID-19. Study at large: PBMCs, B-cell-depleted T cells, or T cells provided the cDNA or gDNA that made up the material.

The CDR3 runs 15 residues. Germline V lookup: CDR1 SGHRS, CDR2 YFSETQ. Trimming cost V 4 bases and J 7 bases; bases outside gene matches: 10. In Seattle, patients joined the study during active infection and were tracked longitudinally. Original processing methods: Quantification of nucleated cells was approximated via reference gene primer amplification. Method: immunoSEQ multiplex PCR; TCRdb's copy keeps in-frame clones and lacks some. D and trimming were read from the DNA, whereas the V and J calls and clone size are those reported in that table. Among around 210,000 clones listed, 84% were seen once.

The sequencing input was peripheral blood. The clonotype was recovered from a woman of 80 years or more with COVID-19, enrolled during active disease. This chain connects TRBV5-1 to TRBJ2-1; 8 bases are shared with TRBD1. In nucleotides, the CDR3 is TGCGCCAGCAGCGTGACAGGGGAGCTTTTTAATGAGCAGTTCTTC. Translating it yields CASSVTGELFNEQFF.